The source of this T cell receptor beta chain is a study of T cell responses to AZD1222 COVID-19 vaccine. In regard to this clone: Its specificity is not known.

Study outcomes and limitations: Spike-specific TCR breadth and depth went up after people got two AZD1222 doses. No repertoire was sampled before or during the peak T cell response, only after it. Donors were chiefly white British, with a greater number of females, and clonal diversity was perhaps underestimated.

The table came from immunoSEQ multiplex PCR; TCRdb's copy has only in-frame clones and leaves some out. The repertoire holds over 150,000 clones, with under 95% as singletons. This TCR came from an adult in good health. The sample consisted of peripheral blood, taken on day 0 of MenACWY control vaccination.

CDR3 region: CASTRGFNQPQHF. CDR3 nucleotides: TGTGCCAGCACTCGCGGGTTCAATCAGCCCCAGCATTTT. The chain recombines TRBV6-5 with TRBJ1-5; no definite D call. The V end was cut by 7 bases, the J end by 3 bases, with 10 bases between. CDR3 length equals 13 residues. CDR1 and CDR2 (germline): MNHEY, SVGAGI.